The clone carrying this T cell receptor (beta chain) was picked up one time. The antigen is not known. An end of the junction differs from the germline gene, which may be a read error. CDR1 and CDR2 from the germline V gene are SNHLY and FYNNEI. The CDR3 is made up of 14 amino acids. TCR beta cDNA was prepared out of 450 to 500 ng total RNA by means of a constant-region primer. Nested multiplex PCR, run for three rounds with slightly modified ARM-PCR, yielded TCR beta libraries. TRBV1-TRBV30 forward and Cbeta reverse primers drove the first two roughly 10-cycle rounds. TCRdb recomputed calls from the multiplex PCR reads with MiXCR, one row per CDR3 protein. The sample lists some 110,000 distinct CDR3 sequences, around 83% seen once, with approximately 20% in the top ten. These data originate in a study of tumor-infiltrating lymphocytes in primary liver carcinoma. Study results and limitations: Blood had a significantly lower top-250-clone fraction than tumors did (p = 0.039). Less overlap was seen in tumor-adjacent and tumor-blood pairs than in tumor region pairs.

It was from roughly 20-30 mg of unsorted bulk tissue that RNA and DNA were co-extracted. Donors underwent surgery for histopathologically diagnosed primary liver carcinoma. The authors sampled five separate regions per tumor. This receptor was obtained from a man aged 35 to 55 with primary liver carcinoma and hepatitis B virus infection. The sequenced sample consisted of liver tumor tissue from sampling region 3. Subset reported: tumor region T3, left-lateral pole. The chain recombines TRBV2 with TRBJ2-1; 11 bases line up with TRBD2. Written as DNA, the CDR3 is TGTGCCAGCACTGGGACTAGCGGAGCCAATGAGGAGTTCTTC. Its translation is CASTGTSGANEEFF.